A selection of T cell receptor beta chains follows, all from one sample in a study of T cell responses to AZD1222 COVID-19 vaccine. The protocol was immunoSEQ multiplex PCR, while the TCRdb copy is restricted to in-frame clones and leaves out a portion. The sample has some 140,000 clones; roughly 85% are singletons. The specimen was peripheral blood, collected 28 days after the second dose of the MenACWY control vaccine. The receptors here all came from an adult who received the MenACWY meningococcal vaccine as a control. The CDR3 runs from the conserved cysteine through the conserved F or W. A D gene is named only where the DNA matches it firmly. Part of the rows lack a size; the others show once, few, many or a class for expanded clones.

clone size: NA
D gene: TRBD2
J gene: TRBJ2-1
V gene: TRBV4-3
CDR3 protein: CASSQPSGLAYYNEQFF
CDR3 DNA: TGCGCCAGCAGCCAACCGTCCGGACTAGCATACTACAATGAGCAGTTCTTC

clone size: NA
D gene: NA
J gene: TRBJ1-4
V gene: TRBV15
CDR3 protein: CATSATDLLDEKLFF
CDR3 DNA: TGTGCCACCAGCGCTACGGACCTGCTGGATGAAAAACTGTTTTTT

clone size: few
D gene: TRBD1
J gene: TRBJ2-2
V gene: TRBV5-4
CDR3 protein: CASSLDRGRTGELFF
CDR3 DNA: TGTGCCAGCAGCTTGGATAGGGGGCGAACCGGGGAGCTGTTTTTT

clone size: NA
D gene: NA
J gene: TRBJ2-3
V gene: TRBV29-1
CDR3 protein: CSVDPGTDTQYF
CDR3 DNA: TGCAGCGTTGACCCCGGCACAGATACGCAGTATTTT

clone size: NA
D gene: NA
J gene: TRBJ1-1
V gene: TRBV7-8
CDR3 protein: CASSLRAGFTEAFF
CDR3 DNA: TGTGCCAGCAGCTTACGAGCAGGCTTCACTGAAGCTTTCTTT

clone size: NA
D gene: NA
J gene: TRBJ1-3
V gene: TRBV5-6
CDR3 protein: CASSTVPGRSSGNTIYF
CDR3 DNA: TGTGCCAGCAGCACGGTTCCGGGGAGAAGCTCTGGAAACACCATATATTTT

clone size: once
D gene: NA
J gene: TRBJ1-2
V gene: TRBV5-1
CDR3 protein: CASSSGTGGYGYTF
CDR3 DNA: TGCGCCAGCAGCTCTGGGACGGGCGGCTATGGCTACACCTTC

clone size: NA
D gene: NA
J gene: TRBJ1-2
V gene: TRBV3-1/TRBV3-2
CDR3 protein: CASSQRGQSYGYTF
CDR3 DNA: TGTGCCAGCAGCCAAAGGGGCCAGTCCTATGGCTACACCTTC

clone size: NA
D gene: NA
J gene: TRBJ1-5
V gene: TRBV19
CDR3 protein: CASTLDTLGRNQPQHF
CDR3 DNA: TGTGCCAGTACCCTGGACACCCTTGGCCGCAATCAGCCCCAGCATTTT

clone size: NA
D gene: TRBD1
J gene: TRBJ2-1
V gene: TRBV28
CDR3 protein: CASSLMRTGKFF
CDR3 DNA: TGTGCCAGCAGTTTAATGAGGACAGGGAAGTTCTTC

clone size: NA
D gene: NA
J gene: TRBJ2-4
V gene: TRBV29-1
CDR3 protein: CSVETFGVAKNIQYF
CDR3 DNA: TGCAGCGTTGAAACTTTCGGGGTAGCCAAAAACATTCAGTACTTC

clone size: NA
D gene: NA
J gene: TRBJ2-2
V gene: TRBV28
CDR3 protein: CASSWTEAGELFF
CDR3 DNA: TGTGCCAGCAGTTGGACGGAGGCCGGGGAGCTGTTTTTT

clone size: once
D gene: TRBD1
J gene: TRBJ2-3
V gene: TRBV29-1
CDR3 protein: CSVEPRTGRGTDTQYF
CDR3 DNA: TGCAGCGTTGAACCTAGGACAGGGCGAGGTACAGATACGCAGTATTTT

clone size: NA
D gene: TRBD1
J gene: TRBJ1-2
V gene: TRBV2
CDR3 protein: CASRDRGYGYTF
CDR3 DNA: TGTGCCAGCAGGGACAGGGGTTATGGCTACACCTTC

clone size: NA
D gene: NA
J gene: TRBJ2-1
V gene: TRBV28
CDR3 protein: CASSLTQNEQFF
CDR3 DNA: TGTGCCAGCAGTTTAACCCAAAATGAGCAGTTCTTC

clone size: NA
D gene: NA
J gene: TRBJ1-3
V gene: TRBV7-8
CDR3 protein: CASSQRGSGNTIYF
CDR3 DNA: TGTGCCAGCAGCCAACGGGGTAGTGGAAACACCATATATTTT

clone size: NA
D gene: NA
J gene: TRBJ2-2
V gene: TRBV6-2/TRBV6-3
CDR3 protein: CASSGGLNTGELFF
CDR3 DNA: TGTGCCAGCAGTGGGGGACTTAACACCGGGGAGCTGTTTTTT

clone size: NA
D gene: NA
J gene: TRBJ1-5
V gene: TRBV19
CDR3 protein: CASRGRGSIDQPQHF
CDR3 DNA: TGTGCCTCGCGGGGGCGGGGGTCAATCGATCAGCCCCAGCATTTT

clone size: NA
D gene: TRBD2
J gene: TRBJ2-3
V gene: TRBV7-2
CDR3 protein: CASTLAGGSDTQYF
CDR3 DNA: TGTGCCAGCACGCTAGCGGGAGGGTCAGATACGCAGTATTTT

clone size: NA
D gene: NA
J gene: TRBJ2-3
V gene: TRBV20-1
CDR3 protein: CSATGLGTQYF
CDR3 DNA: TGCAGTGCTACGGGGCTTGGTACGCAGTATTTT

clone size: NA
D gene: NA
J gene: TRBJ2-2
V gene: TRBV18
CDR3 protein: CASSRQENTGELFF
CDR3 DNA: TGTGCCAGCTCTAGACAGGAGAACACCGGGGAGCTGTTTTTT

clone size: few
D gene: NA
J gene: TRBJ2-2
V gene: TRBV11-2
CDR3 protein: CASSFLAGQGNTGELFF
CDR3 DNA: TGTGCCAGCAGCTTTTTAGCGGGACAGGGGAACACCGGGGAGCTGTTTTTT

clone size: NA
D gene: NA
J gene: TRBJ1-5
V gene: TRBV7-2
CDR3 protein: CASSLPSKPQHF
CDR3 DNA: TGTGCCAGCAGCTTACCCTCGAAGCCCCAGCATTTT

clone size: NA
D gene: NA
J gene: TRBJ1-4
V gene: TRBV2
CDR3 protein: CASSPNDEKLFF
CDR3 DNA: TGTGCCAGCAGTCCTAACGATGAAAAACTGTTTTTT

clone size: NA
D gene: NA
J gene: TRBJ1-2
V gene: TRBV19
CDR3 protein: CASSIYSANYGYTF
CDR3 DNA: TGTGCCAGTAGTATATATTCTGCAAACTATGGCTACACCTTC

clone size: NA
D gene: NA
J gene: TRBJ2-1
V gene: TRBV4-1
CDR3 protein: CASSHVADEQFF
CDR3 DNA: TGCGCCAGCAGCCATGTTGCGGATGAGCAGTTCTTC

clone size: NA
D gene: NA
J gene: TRBJ1-2
V gene: TRBV10-3
CDR3 protein: CAISESKGEEGYTF
CDR3 DNA: TGTGCCATCAGTGAGTCGAAAGGGGAGGAGGGCTACACCTTC

clone size: NA
D gene: TRBD1
J gene: TRBJ2-7
V gene: TRBV6-5
CDR3 protein: CASSYSTGSTSEQYF
CDR3 DNA: TGTGCCAGCAGTTACTCGACAGGGTCAACCTCCGAGCAGTACTTC

clone size: NA
D gene: NA
J gene: TRBJ2-1
V gene: TRBV5-6
CDR3 protein: CASSPPGSSYNEQFF
CDR3 DNA: TGTGCCAGCAGCCCTCCCGGGAGCTCCTACAATGAGCAGTTCTTC

clone size: NA
D gene: NA
J gene: TRBJ1-5
V gene: TRBV19
CDR3 protein: CASSISGNQPQHF
CDR3 DNA: TGTGCCAGTAGTATAAGCGGGAATCAGCCCCAGCATTTT

clone size: NA
D gene: NA
J gene: TRBJ2-5
V gene: TRBV1
CDR3 protein: CTSSQDSYPGAEETQYF
CDR3 DNA: TGCACCAGCAGCCAAGATTCGTATCCGGGGGCCGAAGAGACCCAGTACTTC

clone size: NA
D gene: TRBD2
J gene: TRBJ2-3
V gene: TRBV6-5
CDR3 protein: CASSPTSGAPTQYF
CDR3 DNA: TGTGCCAGCAGTCCGACTAGCGGGGCACCTACGCAGTATTTT

clone size: NA
D gene: NA
J gene: TRBJ2-3
V gene: TRBV6-6
CDR3 protein: CASDDGDTQYF
CDR3 DNA: TGTGCCAGCGATGATGGAGATACGCAGTATTTT

clone size: NA
D gene: NA
J gene: TRBJ1-3
V gene: TRBV19
CDR3 protein: CASSPGNTGNTIYF
CDR3 DNA: TGTGCCAGTAGCCCAGGGAACACTGGAAACACCATATATTTT

clone size: NA
D gene: NA
J gene: TRBJ1-4
V gene: TRBV4-1
CDR3 protein: CASSQRTRGEKLFF
CDR3 DNA: TGCGCCAGCAGCCAAAGGACGAGAGGTGAAAAACTGTTTTTT

clone size: NA
D gene: NA
J gene: TRBJ1-2
V gene: TRBV7-2
CDR3 protein: CASSLDGRVGDGYTF
CDR3 DNA: TGTGCCAGCAGCTTGGACGGCAGAGTAGGGGATGGCTACACCTTC

clone size: few
D gene: TRBD2
J gene: TRBJ2-7
V gene: TRBV20-1
CDR3 protein: CSASGTLAGGTYEQYF
CDR3 DNA: TGCAGTGCTAGTGGGACCCTAGCGGGGGGTACCTACGAGCAGTACTTC

clone size: few
D gene: NA
J gene: TRBJ1-2
V gene: TRBV19
CDR3 protein: CASTLSSNYGYTF
CDR3 DNA: TGTGCCAGTACTCTGAGCTCTAACTATGGCTACACCTTC

clone size: NA
D gene: NA
J gene: TRBJ1-5
V gene: TRBV28
CDR3 protein: CASSPVGVPQHF
CDR3 DNA: TGTGCCAGCAGTCCCGTGGGCGTGCCCCAGCATTTT

clone size: once
D gene: NA
J gene: TRBJ1-2
V gene: TRBV11-1
CDR3 protein: CASSGGPPNYGYTF
CDR3 DNA: TGTGCCAGCAGTGGCGGACCTCCTAACTATGGCTACACCTTC

clone size: NA
D gene: TRBD1
J gene: TRBJ1-3
V gene: TRBV5-1
CDR3 protein: CASMEGATGNTIYF
CDR3 DNA: TGCGCCAGCATGGAGGGGGCCACTGGAAACACCATATATTTT

clone size: NA
D gene: NA
J gene: TRBJ1-5
V gene: TRBV15
CDR3 protein: CATSTQWGSNQPQHF
CDR3 DNA: TGTGCCACCAGCACCCAGTGGGGGTCGAATCAGCCCCAGCATTTT

clone size: NA
D gene: NA
J gene: TRBJ1-5
V gene: TRBV18
CDR3 protein: CASSPSVTGMGQPQHF
CDR3 DNA: TGTGCCAGCTCACCCTCGGTCACAGGGATGGGTCAGCCCCAGCATTTT

clone size: NA
D gene: TRBD1
J gene: TRBJ1-1
V gene: TRBV7-9
CDR3 protein: CASSSMDREAFF
CDR3 DNA: TGTGCCAGCAGCTCCATGGACAGGGAAGCTTTCTTT

clone size: few
D gene: TRBD2
J gene: TRBJ2-4
V gene: TRBV16
CDR3 protein: CASSLSGRGGKNIQYF
CDR3 DNA: TGTGCCAGCAGCCTGTCCGGGAGGGGTGGCAAAAACATTCAGTACTTC

clone size: NA
D gene: TRBD1
J gene: TRBJ2-7
V gene: TRBV24-1
CDR3 protein: CATSDSGQGRGTYF
CDR3 DNA: TGTGCCACCAGTGATTCTGGACAGGGGCGAGGGACGTACTTC

clone size: NA
D gene: TRBD2
J gene: TRBJ2-3
V gene: TRBV7-2
CDR3 protein: CASSLAVVASGSTDTQYF
CDR3 DNA: TGTGCCAGCAGCTTAGCTGTTGTGGCTAGCGGGAGCACAGATACGCAGTATTTT

clone size: once
D gene: TRBD1
J gene: TRBJ1-5
V gene: TRBV19
CDR3 protein: CASRAPGTVNQPQHF
CDR3 DNA: TGTGCCAGTAGAGCTCCCGGGACAGTAAATCAGCCCCAGCATTTT

clone size: NA
D gene: NA
J gene: TRBJ1-2
V gene: TRBV5-1
CDR3 protein: CASSWRAESGYTF
CDR3 DNA: TGCGCCAGCAGCTGGCGGGCAGAGAGTGGCTACACCTTC